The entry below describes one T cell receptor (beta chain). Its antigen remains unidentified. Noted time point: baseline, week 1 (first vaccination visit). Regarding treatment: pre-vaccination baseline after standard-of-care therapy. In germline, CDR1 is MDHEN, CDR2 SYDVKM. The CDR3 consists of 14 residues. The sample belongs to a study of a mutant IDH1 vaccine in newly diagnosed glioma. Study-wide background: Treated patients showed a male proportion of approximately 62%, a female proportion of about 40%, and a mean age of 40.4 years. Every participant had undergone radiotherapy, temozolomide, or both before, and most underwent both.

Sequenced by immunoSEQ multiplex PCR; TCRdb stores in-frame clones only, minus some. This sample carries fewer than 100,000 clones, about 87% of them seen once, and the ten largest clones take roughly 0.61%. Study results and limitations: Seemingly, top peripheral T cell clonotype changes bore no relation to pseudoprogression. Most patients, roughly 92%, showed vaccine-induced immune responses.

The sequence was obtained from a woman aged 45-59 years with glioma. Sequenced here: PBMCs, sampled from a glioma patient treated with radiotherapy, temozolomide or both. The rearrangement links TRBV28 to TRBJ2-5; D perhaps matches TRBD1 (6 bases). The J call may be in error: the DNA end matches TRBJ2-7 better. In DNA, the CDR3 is TGTGCCAGCAGTTCCGGACAGAGAACCTACGAGCAGTACTTC. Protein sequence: CASSSGQRTYEQYF.